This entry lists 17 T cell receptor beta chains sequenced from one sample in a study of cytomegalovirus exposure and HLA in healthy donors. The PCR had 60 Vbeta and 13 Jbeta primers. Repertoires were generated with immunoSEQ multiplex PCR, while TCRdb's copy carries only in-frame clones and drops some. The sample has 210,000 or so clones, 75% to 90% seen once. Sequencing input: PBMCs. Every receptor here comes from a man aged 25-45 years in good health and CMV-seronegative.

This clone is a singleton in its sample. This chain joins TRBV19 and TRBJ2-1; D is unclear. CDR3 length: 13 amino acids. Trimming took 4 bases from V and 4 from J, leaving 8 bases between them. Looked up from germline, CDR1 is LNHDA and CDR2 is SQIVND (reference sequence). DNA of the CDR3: TGTGCCAGTAGTAGCGGCGGTTACAATGAGCAGTTCTTC. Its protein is CASSSGGYNEQFF.

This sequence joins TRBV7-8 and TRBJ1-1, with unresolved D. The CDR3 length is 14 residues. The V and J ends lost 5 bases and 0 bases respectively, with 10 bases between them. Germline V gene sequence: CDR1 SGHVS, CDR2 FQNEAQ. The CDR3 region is CASSPADMNTEAFF. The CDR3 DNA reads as TGTGCCAGCAGCCCGGCAGACATGAACACTGAAGCTTTCTTT.

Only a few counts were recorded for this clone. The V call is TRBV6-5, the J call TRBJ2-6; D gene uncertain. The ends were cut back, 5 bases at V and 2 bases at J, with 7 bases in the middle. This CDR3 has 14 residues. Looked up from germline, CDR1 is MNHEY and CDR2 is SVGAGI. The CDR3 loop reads CASSGLTGANVLTF. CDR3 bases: TGTGCCAGCAGTGGCTTGACTGGGGCCAACGTCCTGACTTTC.

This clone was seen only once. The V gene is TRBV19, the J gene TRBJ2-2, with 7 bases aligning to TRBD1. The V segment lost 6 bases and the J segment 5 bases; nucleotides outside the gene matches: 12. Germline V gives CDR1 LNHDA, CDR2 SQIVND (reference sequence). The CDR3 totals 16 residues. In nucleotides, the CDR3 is TGTGCCAGTAGCGCGCCGACAGGGTGGAGAACCGGGGAGCTGTTTTTT. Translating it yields CASSAPTGWRTGELFF.

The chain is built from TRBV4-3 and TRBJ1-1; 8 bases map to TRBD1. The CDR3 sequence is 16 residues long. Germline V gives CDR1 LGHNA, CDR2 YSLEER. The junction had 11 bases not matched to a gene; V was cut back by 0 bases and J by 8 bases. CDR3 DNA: TGCGCCAGCAGCCAAGAAAGGGCAGGGGGCGATCCCGAAGCTTTCTTT. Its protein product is CASSQERAGGDPEAFF.

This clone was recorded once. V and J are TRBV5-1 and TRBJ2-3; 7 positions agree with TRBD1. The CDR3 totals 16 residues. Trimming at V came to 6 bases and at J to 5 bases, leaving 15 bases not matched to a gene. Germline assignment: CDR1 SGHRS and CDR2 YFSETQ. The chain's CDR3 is CASTARQGLGVDTQYF. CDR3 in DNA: TGCGCCAGCACCGCTAGACAGGGTTTGGGGGTAGATACGCAGTATTTT.

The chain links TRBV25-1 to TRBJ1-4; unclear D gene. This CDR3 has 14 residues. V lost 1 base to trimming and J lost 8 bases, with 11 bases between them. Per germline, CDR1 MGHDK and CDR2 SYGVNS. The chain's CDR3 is CASSESGRVEKLFF. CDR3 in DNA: TGTGCCAGCAGTGAATCGGGGAGGGTCGAAAAACTGTTTTTT.

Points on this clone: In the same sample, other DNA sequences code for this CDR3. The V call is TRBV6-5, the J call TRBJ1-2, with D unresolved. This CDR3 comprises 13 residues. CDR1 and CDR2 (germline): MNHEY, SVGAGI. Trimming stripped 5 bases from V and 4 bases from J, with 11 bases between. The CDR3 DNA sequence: TGTGCCAGCAGTCGGACGGGGTCCTATGGCTACACCTTC. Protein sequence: CASSRTGSYGYTF.

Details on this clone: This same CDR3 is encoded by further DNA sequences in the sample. Here the CDR3 DNA reads TGTGCCAGCAGTTCGGGGACTAGCGGCTACGAGCAGTACTTC. Protein: CASSSGTSGYEQYF. The chain couples TRBV27 to TRBJ2-7; 11 bases are a match to TRBD2. CDR3 length: 14 amino acids. Trimming at V came to 4 bases and at J to 3 bases, leaving 2 bases not matched to a gene. CDR1 is MNHEY and CDR2 is SMNVEV in the germline V gene (reference sequence).

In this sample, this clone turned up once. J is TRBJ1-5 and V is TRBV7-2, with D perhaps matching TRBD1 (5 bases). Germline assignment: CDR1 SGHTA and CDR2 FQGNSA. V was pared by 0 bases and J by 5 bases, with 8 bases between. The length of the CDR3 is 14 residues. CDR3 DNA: TGTGCCAGCAGCTTAGCATCGGGGGATCAGCCCCAGCATTTT. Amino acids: CASSLASGDQPQHF.

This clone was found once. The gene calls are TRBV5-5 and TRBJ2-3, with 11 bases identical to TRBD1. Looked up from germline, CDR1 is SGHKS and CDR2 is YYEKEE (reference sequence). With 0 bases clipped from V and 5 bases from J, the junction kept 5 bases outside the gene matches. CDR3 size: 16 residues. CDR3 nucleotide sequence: TGTGCCAGCAGCTTGGGGACAGGGGGCTTACGAGATACGCAGTATTTT. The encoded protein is CASSLGTGGLRDTQYF.

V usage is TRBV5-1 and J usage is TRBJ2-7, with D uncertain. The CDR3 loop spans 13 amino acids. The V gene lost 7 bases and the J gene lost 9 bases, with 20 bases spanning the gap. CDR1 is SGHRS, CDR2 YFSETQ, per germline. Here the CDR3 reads CASRSLNGVGQYF. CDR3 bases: TGCGCCAGCCGCAGTCTGAACGGAGTAGGGCAGTACTTC.

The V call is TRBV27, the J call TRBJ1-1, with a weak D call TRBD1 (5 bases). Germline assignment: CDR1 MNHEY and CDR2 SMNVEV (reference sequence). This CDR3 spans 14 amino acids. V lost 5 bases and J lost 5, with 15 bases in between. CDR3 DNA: TGTGCCAGCAGTCCCGGGGGGAGTGGGACTGAAGCTTTCTTT. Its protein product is CASSPGGSGTEAFF.

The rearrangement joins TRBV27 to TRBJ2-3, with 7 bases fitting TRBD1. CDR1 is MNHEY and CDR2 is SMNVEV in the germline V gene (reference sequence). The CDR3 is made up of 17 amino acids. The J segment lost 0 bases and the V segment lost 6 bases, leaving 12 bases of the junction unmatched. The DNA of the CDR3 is TGTGCCAGCAGCCCCAGAGTAGGGGGCGGGAGCACAGATACGCAGTATTTT. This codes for CASSPRVGGGSTDTQYF.

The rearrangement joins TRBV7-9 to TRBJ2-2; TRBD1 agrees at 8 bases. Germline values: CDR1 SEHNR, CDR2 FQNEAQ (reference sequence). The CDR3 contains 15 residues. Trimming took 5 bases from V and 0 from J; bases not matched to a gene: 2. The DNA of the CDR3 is TGTGCCAGCAGCCCGGACAGGGCGAACACCGGGGAGCTGTTTTTT. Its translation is CASSPDRANTGELFF.

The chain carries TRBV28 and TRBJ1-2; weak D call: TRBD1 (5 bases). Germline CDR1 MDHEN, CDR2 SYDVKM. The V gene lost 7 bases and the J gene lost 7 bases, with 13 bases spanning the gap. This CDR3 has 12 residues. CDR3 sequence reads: CASISRVTGYTF. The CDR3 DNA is TGTGCCAGCATTTCCAGGGTGACTGGCTACACCTTC.

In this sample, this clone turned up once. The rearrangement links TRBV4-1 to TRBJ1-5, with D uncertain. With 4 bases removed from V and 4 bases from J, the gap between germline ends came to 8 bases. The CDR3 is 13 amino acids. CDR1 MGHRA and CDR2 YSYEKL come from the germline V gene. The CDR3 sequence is CASSRDQNQPQHF. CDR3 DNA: TGCGCCAGCAGCCGAGACCAAAATCAGCCCCAGCATTTT.